Listed here are 23 T cell receptor beta chains from one sample, sequenced in a study of shared clonotypes between healthy human individuals. Naive CD8 populations comprised CD45RO-negative cells positively selected for CCR7, excluding terminally differentiated effector memory CD45RA+ cells. Measured with immunoSEQ multiplex PCR; TCRdb has only the in-frame clones, and not every one. The sample has approximately 840,000 clones, just over 95% seen once. The sample was naive CD8+ T cells sorted from blood. These receptor sequences come from a man aged 30 to 45 in good health.

The rearrangement joins TRBV7-8 to TRBJ2-1; a weak D match, TRBD2 (7 bases). V was shortened by 1 base and J by 9 bases, with 16 bases between the two germline ends. In germline, CDR1 is SGHVS, CDR2 FQNEAQ. The CDR3 runs to 15 residues. CDR3 residues: CASSLVGGRGGEQFF. CDR3 bases: TGTGCCAGCAGCTTAGTCGGCGGGAGAGGGGGTGAGCAGTTCTTC.

Note on this clone: The same CDR3 arises from other DNA sequences in this sample as well. This chain connects TRBV19 to TRBJ2-3; 11 bases are a match to TRBD2. CDR3 length: 16 amino acids. J was trimmed by 3 bases and V by 5 bases; bases with no gene match: 7. Germline lookup yields CDR1 LNHDA and CDR2 SQIVND (reference sequence). CDR3 sequence: CASSQLAGVRTDTQYF. CDR3 nucleotides: TGTGCCAGTAGTCAACTAGCGGGAGTACGTACAGATACGCAGTATTTT.

A remark on this clone: One end of the junction varies from germline; a read error may be responsible. The chain uses TRBV6-1 and TRBJ2-1, with D possibly being TRBD2 (5 bases). There are 12 residues in the CDR3. Germline loops: CDR1 MNHNS, CDR2 SASEGT. The CDR3 here is CASSIGGSSRIF. CDR3 sequence (DNA): TGTGCCAGCTCCATAGGAGGCTCATCCCGAATCTTC.

This rearrangement joins TRBV2 to TRBJ2-1, with a possible D match to TRBD1 (6 bases). This CDR3 has 16 residues. Per the germline V gene, CDR1 is SNHLY and CDR2 is FYNNEI. The germline V and J ends were trimmed by 3 bases and 6 bases, with 18 bases remaining between them. CDR3 DNA: TGTGCCAGCAGTGATAAGTGGGACAACCGGTTCAATGAGCAGTTCTTC. Its translation: CASSDKWDNRFNEQFF. Drawing the rest from reference TRBV2 and TRBJ2-1, the complete variable domain is EPEVTQTPSHQVTQMGQEVILRCVPISNHLYFYWYRQILGQKVEFLVSFYNNEISEKSEIFDDQFSVERPDGSNFTLKIRSTKLEDSAMYFCASSDKWDNRFNEQFFGPGTRLTVL.

As to this clone: The same CDR3 also results from other DNA sequences found in this sample. The chain joins TRBV5-8 to TRBJ1-5; no firm D call. From germline, CDR1 is SGHTS and CDR2 YDEGEE. This CDR3 region has 12 residues. The ends were cut back, 0 bases at V and 4 bases at J, with 2 bases in the middle. The CDR3 region has the DNA TGTGCCAGCAGCTTGGATAATCAGCCCCAGCATTTT. Its protein is CASSLDNQPQHF.

The rearrangement links TRBV7-9 to TRBJ2-2, with 8 bases lining up with TRBD1. This CDR3 is built from 17 residues. J gave up 4 bases and V 5 bases, and 12 bases lay outside the gene matches. Germline V gives CDR1 SEHNR, CDR2 FQNEAQ (reference sequence). The CDR3 DNA reads TGTGCCAGCAGCCCCCACCCGGGACAGGTTGTCACCGGGGAGCTGTTTTTT. Amino acids: CASSPHPGQVVTGELFF. Combining the CDR3 with reference TRBV7-9 and TRBJ2-2 gives the whole variable domain DTGVSQNPRHKITKRGQNVTFRCDPISEHNRLYWYRQTLGQGPEFLTYFQNEAQLEKSRLLSDRFSAERPKGSFSTLEIQRTEQGDSAMYLCASSPHPGQVVTGELFFGEGSRLTVL.

This CDR3 reads CAISGTGGNGYTF. Written as DNA, the CDR3 is TGTGCCATCAGTGGGACAGGGGGGAATGGCTACACCTTC. V gene TRBV10-3 combines with J gene TRBJ1-2, with TRBD1 identical over 10 bases. The V segment lost 4 bases and the J segment 6 bases; nucleotides outside the gene matches: 2. The germline V gene has CDR1 ENHRY and CDR2 SYGVKD. CDR3 length: 13 residues.

The chain employs TRBV5-1 and TRBJ2-7, with 8 bases matching TRBD2. V was pared by 3 bases and J by 4 bases, with 9 bases of the junction left unmatched. Germline CDR1 reads SGHRS; CDR2 reads YFSETQ. The CDR3 contains 15 residues. This CDR3 reads CASSSLAGRAYEQYF. CDR3 nucleotides: TGCGCCAGCAGCTCCTTAGCGGGACGGGCTTACGAGCAGTACTTC.

The rearrangement links TRBV5-1 to TRBJ2-1; 15 positions match TRBD2. The CDR3 has 17 residues. V was pared by 3 bases and J by 0 bases, with 1 base of the junction left unmatched. CDR1 is SGHRS and CDR2 is YFSETQ in the germline V gene. As DNA, the CDR3 is TGCGCCAGCAGCTGGGGACTAGCGGGAGGCTCCTACAATGAGCAGTTCTTC. Its protein is CASSWGLAGGSYNEQFF.

The table lists this clone with a count of one. The rearrangement links TRBV6-1 to TRBJ2-7, with 8 positions matching TRBD2. CDR1 is MNHNS, CDR2 SASEGT, per germline. The CDR3 loop spans 16 amino acids. With V trimmed by 1 base and J by 4 bases, 9 bases remained unmatched. CDR3 loop: CASSEVAGGAGYEQYF. The DNA for the CDR3 is TGTGCCAGCAGTGAAGTAGCCGGGGGGGCGGGATACGAGCAGTACTTC.

The chain links TRBV5-6 to TRBJ2-1; D is possibly TRBD2 (6 bases). This CDR3 region has 14 residues. CDR1 is SGHDT, CDR2 YYEEEE, per germline. Trimming shortened V by 0 bases and J by 4 bases, and 8 bases separated the two germline ends. In nucleotides, the CDR3 is TGTGCCAGCAGCTTGGGCGGGGTATACAATGAGCAGTTCTTC. Residues: CASSLGGVYNEQFF.

This chain joins TRBV28 and TRBJ2-3; D remains ambiguous. Per germline, CDR1 MDHEN and CDR2 SYDVKM. This CDR3 contains 10 residues. The V and J ends lost 5 bases and 7 bases respectively, with 4 bases between them. Here the CDR3 reads CASSRYTQYF. The CDR3 DNA is TGTGCCAGCAGTCGCTATACGCAGTATTTT.

The gene calls are TRBV6-4 and TRBJ2-5, with 7 bases lining up with TRBD2. The CDR3 has 16 residues. V lost 6 bases and J lost 5; bases outside the gene matches: 15. Germline V gene sequence: CDR1 MRHNA, CDR2 SNTAGT. The CDR3 loop is CASRTQLAKESETQYF. In DNA, the CDR3 is TGTGCCAGCAGGACGCAACTAGCGAAGGAGTCGGAGACCCAGTACTTC.

The chain joins TRBV10-3 to TRBJ2-4; TRBD2 aligns across 14 bases. Germline V gene sequence: CDR1 ENHRY, CDR2 SYGVKD. V lost 0 bases and J lost 3; bases outside the gene matches: 4. The CDR3 length is 18 residues. CDR3 residues: CAISESGTSGSGKNIQYF. The CDR3 DNA follows: TGTGCCATCAGTGAGTCGGGGACTAGCGGGAGTGGCAAAAACATTCAGTACTTC.

This chain links TRBV2 with TRBJ2-1; no clear D. The germline V gene has CDR1 SNHLY and CDR2 FYNNEI. The CDR3 consists of 11 residues. The V end lost 2 bases, the J end lost 9 bases, and 5 bases lay between the germline ends. The CDR3 bases are TGTGCCAGCAGTGAAAGGGCTGAGCAGTTCTTC. It encodes CASSERAEQFF.

The chain uses TRBV27 and TRBJ2-7; D may correspond to TRBD1 or TRBD2 (5 bases each). The CDR3 totals 14 residues. The V end was cut by 2 bases, the J end by 3 bases, with 11 bases between. From germline, CDR1 is MNHEY and CDR2 SMNVEV (reference sequence). CDR3 bases: TGTGCCAGCAGTTTAGCGTATGGGGGCTACGAGCAGTACTTC. It specifies CASSLAYGGYEQYF.

In this sample, this clone turned up once. The chain combines TRBV4-2 with TRBJ2-5; 9 bases map to TRBD2. Germline V lookup: CDR1 LGHNA, CDR2 YNFKEQ. This CDR3 contains 15 residues. Losses at the gene ends were 0 bases for V and 4 bases for J; bases not matched to a gene: 3. In nucleotides, the CDR3 is TGTGCCAGCAGCCAAGAGCGGGAGGGCCCAGAGACCCAGTACTTC. It translates to CASSQEREGPETQYF.

This chain uses TRBV9 with TRBJ2-7, with D possibly matching TRBD1 (6 bases). This CDR3 spans 15 amino acids. V was pared by 0 bases and J by 0 bases, with 10 bases between. Germline-derived CDR1 and CDR2 are SGDLS and YYNGEE. CDR3 sequence: CASSVDGQSSYEQYF. CDR3 nucleotides: TGTGCCAGCAGCGTAGATGGACAGAGCTCCTACGAGCAGTACTTC.

The chain combines TRBV11-3 with TRBJ2-1; D possibly corresponds to TRBD1 (5 bases). Looked up from germline, CDR1 is SGHNT and CDR2 is YENEEA. V was cut by 5 bases and J by 5 bases, with 16 bases left in between. The CDR3 has 15 residues. The CDR3 nucleotides read TGTGCCAGCAGCCACCCAGGGATTCGACACAATGAGCAGTTCTTC. It encodes CASSHPGIRHNEQFF.

The rearrangement joins TRBV4-1 to TRBJ1-5; TRBD1 aligns across 7 bases. CDR1 is MGHRA and CDR2 is YSYEKL in the germline V gene. The V and J ends lost 3 bases and 4 bases, in that order; junction bases with no gene match: 9. The CDR3 loop spans 16 amino acids. The CDR3 reads CASSQETGFGNQPQHF. CDR3 DNA: TGCGCCAGCAGCCAGGAGACAGGGTTTGGGAATCAGCCCCAGCATTTT.

J is TRBJ2-7 and V is TRBV7-2, with D maybe TRBD2 (6 bases). The CDR3 is made up of 15 amino acids. Germline CDR1 SGHTA, CDR2 FQGNSA. Between the trimmed V and J ends, which lost 5 bases and 0 bases, there was a span of 14 bases. CDR3 residues: CASSQGLSSSYEQYF. The CDR3 DNA sequence: TGTGCCAGCAGCCAGGGACTGTCGAGCTCCTACGAGCAGTACTTC. The variable domain in full, completed from reference TRBV7-2 and TRBJ2-7, reads GAGVSQSPSNKVTEKGKDVELRCDPISGHTALYWYRQSLGQGLEFLIYFQGNSAPDKSGLPSDRFSAERTGGSVSTLTIQRTQQEDSAVYLCASSQGLSSSYEQYFGPGTRLTVT.

The J gene is TRBJ2-7, the V gene TRBV29-1; possibly TRBD1 for D (5 bases). This CDR3 spans 13 amino acids. Germline V gene sequence: CDR1 SQVTM, CDR2 ANQGSEA. V lost 6 bases and J lost 1, with 13 bases in between. The CDR3 here is CSVTLSGSYEQYF. For the CDR3, the DNA is TGCAGCGTGACGTTGTCAGGGTCCTACGAGCAGTACTTC.

The genes are TRBV29-1 and TRBJ2-3; the D call may be TRBD1 or TRBD2 (5 bases each). V dropped 4 bases and J dropped 3 bases, with 11 bases sitting between them. This CDR3 region has 13 residues. Germline loops: CDR1 SQVTM, CDR2 ANQGSEA. CDR3 region: CSVVEGITDTQYF. Written as DNA, the CDR3 is TGCAGCGTTGTTGAGGGGATTACAGATACGCAGTATTTT.